Below are 13 T cell receptor beta chains sequenced from a single sample in a study of blood T cells in healthy people across ages. A second 7 to 11 cycle PCR used barcoded and J-beta primers. TCRdb called the 5' RACE reads again in MiXCR, with one record for every CDR3 protein. The sample shows more than 1,400,000 distinct CDR3 sequences, approximately 42% of them seen only once. The sequenced sample consisted of blood. The receptors derive from a woman in her late teens or twenties in good health.

The rearrangement uses TRBV12-3 or TRBV12-4 and TRBJ1-1; TRBD1 might be the D (5 bases). The CDR3 is made up of 14 amino acids. Trimming pared 6 bases from V and 3 bases from J, leaving 14 bases between. CDR3 amino acids: CASSRDGEYTEAFF. Written as DNA, the CDR3 is TGTGCCAGCAGCAGGGATGGAGAGTACACTGAAGCTTTCTTT.

V and J are TRBV5-1 and TRBJ1-1; unclear D gene. The CDR3 contains 15 residues. V was pared by 2 bases and J by 4 bases, with 15 bases between. Germline CDR1 and CDR2: SGHRS and YFSETQ. The CDR3 coding sequence is TGCGCCAGCAGCTTACCCCTTGACAAGAGCACTGAAGCTTTCTTT. Its translation: CASSLPLDKSTEAFF.

J is TRBJ2-7 and V is TRBV6-1; D is unresolved. The germline V gene has CDR1 MNHNS and CDR2 SASEGT. Trimming took off 10 bases at V and 0 bases at J, with 4 bases between the two ends. The CDR3 is 10 residues long. The CDR3 DNA sequence: TGTGCCACCTACTCCTACGAGCAGTACTTC. Residues: CATYSYEQYF.

This clonotype has a handful of counts. V gene TRBV3-1 combines with J gene TRBJ2-7; no firm D call. Trimming removed 4 bases at V and 6 bases at J, with 13 bases between. The CDR3 length is 13 residues. Germline loops: CDR1 LGHDT, CDR2 YNNKEL (reference sequence). CDR3 loop: CASSPTGRTEQYF. CDR3 DNA sequence: TGTGCCAGCAGCCCCACCGGAAGGACCGAGCAGTACTTC.

The V call is TRBV5-1, the J call TRBJ2-1, with D possibly called TRBD1 or TRBD2 (6 bases each). V was shortened by 5 bases and J by 4 bases, with 16 bases between the two germline ends. Germline CDR1 reads SGHRS; CDR2 reads YFSETQ. The CDR3 runs 15 residues. CDR3 amino acids: CASSAVRGPYNEQFF. The CDR3 DNA reads TGCGCCAGCAGTGCGGTCCGGGGGCCTTACAATGAGCAGTTCTTC.

This clonotype showed up many times. The V and J genes are TRBV29-1 and TRBJ2-7, with 8 bases lining up with TRBD1. Trimming took 6 bases from V and 1 from J; bases not matched to a gene: 5. The germline V gene encodes CDR1 SQVTM and CDR2 ANQGSEA. The CDR3 runs to 13 residues. CDR3 residues: CSVEQGVSYEQYF. The CDR3 nucleotides are TGCAGCGTGGAACAGGGGGTGTCCTACGAGCAGTACTTC.

J is TRBJ2-3 and V is TRBV7-2, with D uncertain. Germline assignment: CDR1 SGHTA and CDR2 FQGNSA. V dropped 2 bases and J dropped 2 bases, with 11 bases sitting between them. The CDR3 loop spans 15 amino acids. CDR3 sequence (DNA): TGTGCCAGCAGCTTAAAGGCTGGATACACAGATACGCAGTATTTT. It yields the protein CASSLKAGYTDTQYF.

The genes are TRBV5-1 and TRBJ1-2; no firm D call. Trimming pared 9 bases from V and 2 bases from J, leaving 14 bases between. The germline CDR1 and CDR2 sequences are SGHRS and YFSETQ. The CDR3 runs 13 residues. CDR3 loop: CATGPGGNYGYTF. The CDR3 bases are TGCGCCACCGGGCCAGGAGGAAACTATGGCTACACCTTC. Drawing the rest from reference TRBV5-1 and TRBJ1-2, the complete variable domain is KAGVTQTPRYLIKTRGQQVTLSCSPISGHRSVSWYQQTPGQGLQFLFEYFSETQRNKGNFPGRFSGRQFSNSRSEMNVSTLELGDSALYLCATGPGGNYGYTFGSGTRLTVV.

In this sample, this clonotype turned up a few times. The V and J genes are TRBV20-1 and TRBJ2-2, with 7 bases lining up with TRBD2. This CDR3 comprises 16 residues. V was clipped by 5 bases and J by 2 bases; unmatched bases: 11. Germline CDR1 DFQATT, CDR2 SNEGSKA (reference sequence). CDR3 DNA: TGCAGTGCTGCCCTTCCTAGCGGTGGTAACACCGGGGAGCTGTTTTTT. Residues: CSAALPSGGNTGELFF.

The chain recombines TRBV18 with TRBJ2-7, with TRBD2 matching over 8 bases. Germline CDR1 and CDR2: KGHSH and LQKENI. The CDR3 runs 15 residues. V was clipped by 3 bases and J by 7 bases; unmatched bases: 11. The CDR3 DNA reads as TGTGCCAGCTCACCGGGGTCCGGGACTAGGGATGAGCAGTACTTC. This encodes CASSPGSGTRDEQYF.

The genes are TRBV28 and TRBJ2-5; D could derive from TRBD1 or TRBD2 (6 bases each). The J call could be wrong; TRBJ2-7 is a better fit for the DNA end. The CDR3 spans 15 residues. In germline, CDR1 is MDHEN, CDR2 SYDVKM. The CDR3 DNA sequence: TGTGCCAGCACCCTTAGGGGGGCCAGCCCCTACGAGCAGTACTTC. Residues: CASTLRGASPYEQYF.

The sample holds one count of this clonotype. J is TRBJ2-1 and V is TRBV20-1, with D possibly being TRBD2 (5 bases). The DNA end lines up better with TRBJ2-7; the J call may be wrong. This CDR3 spans 12 amino acids. Germline V lookup: CDR1 DFQATT, CDR2 SNEGSKA (reference sequence). The CDR3 DNA follows: TGCAGTGCTGAAGAGGGCTACAATGAGCAGTACTTC. Translated, it gives CSAEEGYNEQYF.

The chain joins TRBV29-1 to TRBJ1-1; 7 bases map to TRBD1. Trimming at V came to 0 bases and at J to 0 bases, leaving 7 bases not matched to a gene. The CDR3 totals 16 residues. Germline V gene lookup returns CDR1 SQVTM and CDR2 ANQGSEA. The CDR3 sequence is CSVEDPQGGMNTEAFF. In DNA, the CDR3 is TGCAGCGTTGAAGATCCCCAGGGGGGCATGAACACTGAAGCTTTCTTT.